The 14 T cell receptor beta chains below come from one sample, sequenced in a study of blood T cell repertoires in COVID-19. Profiled with immunoSEQ multiplex PCR; TCRdb holds only in-frame clones, not every one. The repertoire consists of approximately 300,000 clones, with more than 70% occurring once and the leading ten covering roughly 1.3%. The sample was peripheral blood. Receptor source: a woman in her fifties or sixties with acute or convalescent COVID-19.

The genes are TRBV5-1 and TRBJ2-5, with 7 bases lining up with TRBD2. The CDR3 totals 15 residues. Germline V CDR1 and CDR2: SGHRS, YFSETQ. Trimming cost V 0 bases and J 5 bases; bases outside gene matches: 7. Here the CDR3 reads CASSLALAPRETQYF. DNA of the CDR3: TGCGCCAGCAGCTTGGCACTAGCGCCCCGGGAGACCCAGTACTTC.

The chain is built from TRBV3-1 (or the pseudogene TRBV3-2) and TRBJ2-2, with D unclear. The CDR3 runs to 14 residues. The V end was cut by 1 base, the J end by 3 bases, with 6 bases between. Germline CDR1 LGHDT, CDR2 YNNKEL (reference sequence). The CDR3 is CASSQVRDTGELFF. The CDR3 DNA reads as TGTGCCAGCAGCCAAGTTCGGGACACCGGGGAGCTGTTTTTT.

The chain carries TRBV19 and TRBJ1-4; no reliable D call. Germline V gene sequence: CDR1 LNHDA, CDR2 SQIVND (reference sequence). V shed 5 bases and J shed 5 bases, with 9 bases lying between them. The CDR3 is 13 residues long. The CDR3 bases are TGTGCCAGTAGTTGGGCAGAAAATGAAAAACTGTTTTTT. Its translation: CASSWAENEKLFF.

The rearrangement uses TRBV14 and TRBJ1-2; 7 nucleotides line up with TRBD1. The CDR3 totals 15 residues. CDR1 and CDR2 from the germline V gene are SGHDN and FVKESK. The V gene end was trimmed by 6 bases and the J gene end by 8 bases; junction bases not matched to a gene: 15. The CDR3 is CASSLNDRAVVGYTF. DNA of the CDR3: TGTGCCAGCAGTCTAAACGACAGGGCTGTAGTCGGCTACACCTTC.

V gene TRBV7-9 combines with J gene TRBJ2-3; 10 bases fit TRBD2. Germline V lookup: CDR1 SEHNR, CDR2 FQNEAQ (reference sequence). J was trimmed by 7 bases and V by 5 bases; bases with no gene match: 9. The CDR3 extends over 15 amino acids. In nucleotides, the CDR3 is TGTGCCAGCAGCCCTACTAGCGGGGTTGAGTATACGCAGTATTTT. Its protein product is CASSPTSGVEYTQYF.

The chain links TRBV7-9 to TRBJ1-2; D is possibly TRBD1 (6 bases). CDR3 length equals 14 residues. Per the germline V gene, CDR1 is SEHNR and CDR2 is FQNEAQ (reference sequence). V dropped 4 bases and J dropped 2 bases, with 11 bases sitting between them. CDR3 amino acids: CASSSGTKNYGYTF. DNA of the CDR3: TGTGCCAGCAGCTCCGGGACAAAGAACTATGGCTACACCTTC.

V usage is TRBV27 and J usage is TRBJ2-1; D is unclear. This CDR3 contains 13 residues. Trimming took off 6 bases at V and 5 bases at J, with 11 bases between the two ends. Germline values: CDR1 MNHEY, CDR2 SMNVEV (reference sequence). CDR3 sequence: CASSRLENNEQFF. Here the CDR3 DNA reads TGTGCCAGCAGCCGGCTAGAAAACAATGAGCAGTTCTTC.

CDR3 sequence reads: CASSLPAGGGETQYF. CDR3 coding DNA: TGTGCCAGCAGCTTGCCAGCGGGAGGAGGGGAGACCCAGTACTTC. J is TRBJ2-5 and V is TRBV5-4, with TRBD2 matching 9 bases. The length of the CDR3 is 15 residues. CDR1 SGHNT and CDR2 YYREEE come from the germline V gene (reference sequence). The V and J ends lost 1 base and 5 bases, in that order; junction bases with no gene match: 6. Full variable domain (remainder filled in from reference TRBV5-4 and TRBJ2-5): ETGVTQSPTHLIKTRGQQVTLRCSSQSGHNTVSWYQQALGQGPQFIFQYYREEENGRGNFPPRFSGLQFPNYSSELNVNALELDDSALYLCASSLPAGGGETQYFGPGTRLLVL.

CDR3 nucleotide sequence: TGTGCCAGCAGCGTAGGGGACAGGGTAGGCATTCAGTACTTC. This gives the protein CASSVGDRVGIQYF. The V gene is TRBV9, the J gene TRBJ2-4, with 9 nucleotides matching TRBD1. From germline, CDR1 is SGDLS and CDR2 YYNGEE. The CDR3 sequence is 14 residues long. The V and J ends lost 0 bases and 9 bases, in that order; junction bases with no gene match: 4.

V is TRBV25-1 and J is TRBJ2-2, with a weak D call TRBD1 (5 bases). Germline V CDR1 and CDR2: MGHDK, SYGVNS. CDR3 length: 16 amino acids. Trimming shortened V by 1 base and J by 4 bases, and 13 bases separated the two germline ends. The CDR3 region is CASSEFGASGTGELFF. Written as DNA, the CDR3 is TGTGCCAGCAGTGAATTTGGGGCTTCGGGCACCGGGGAGCTGTTTTTT.

V is TRBV30 and J is TRBJ1-5, with 7 nucleotides matching TRBD1. Germline values: CDR1 GTSNPN, CDR2 SVGIG (reference sequence). Trimming took 5 bases from V and 0 from J; bases not matched to a gene: 1. This CDR3 comprises 13 residues. DNA for the CDR3: TGTGCCTGGGGACAGGATAGCAATCAGCCCCAGCATTTT. As protein: CAWGQDSNQPQHF.

The chain's CDR3 is CASNPQGNSPLHF. As DNA, the CDR3 is TGTGCCAGCAACCCCCAGGGCAATTCACCCCTCCACTTT. The chain combines TRBV2 with TRBJ1-6, with D perhaps matching TRBD1 (5 bases). The germline gives CDR1 SNHLY, CDR2 FYNNEI. The CDR3 is 13 residues long. V dropped 7 bases and J dropped 7 bases, with 11 bases sitting between them.

This chain connects TRBV19 to TRBJ2-2, with 9 bases fitting TRBD1. CDR1 is LNHDA and CDR2 is SQIVND in the germline V gene (reference sequence). Trimming took 3 bases from V and 6 from J; bases not matched to a gene: 20. The CDR3 extends over 20 amino acids. The CDR3 sequence is CASSIVQGRGTGSVAGELFF. In nucleotides, the CDR3 is TGTGCCAGTAGTATCGTACAAGGAAGGGGGACAGGGTCGGTTGCCGGGGAGCTGTTTTTT.

The chain combines TRBV7-8 with TRBJ1-6; TRBD1 aligns across 10 bases. CDR1 and CDR2 (germline): SGHVS, FQNEAQ. The V gene end was trimmed by 2 bases and the J gene end by 7 bases; junction bases not matched to a gene: 2. The CDR3 is 15 residues long. CDR3: CASSLMGQGNSPLHF. In nucleotides, the CDR3 is TGTGCCAGCAGCTTAATGGGACAGGGGAATTCACCCCTCCACTTT.